What follows are 25 T cell receptor beta chains derived from one specimen sequenced in a study of long-term antiretroviral therapy in people with HIV. The authors ran the immunoSEQ assay, v3.0, at survey level. TCRdb's copy holds only in-frame clones and misses some; the assay was immunoSEQ multiplex PCR. The sample records 4,000 to 6,000 clones, 88% being singletons. The sequencing here drew on unsorted PBMCs, taken 1.3 years after starting antiretroviral therapy. The receptors were gathered from a woman aged 45-65 years with HIV.

The gene calls are TRBV7-9 and TRBJ2-5; unclear D gene. This CDR3 region has 11 residues. Germline V lookup: CDR1 SEHNR, CDR2 FQNEAQ (reference sequence). V dropped 5 bases and J dropped 7 bases, with 8 bases sitting between them. The CDR3 sequence is CASSPQWTQYF. CDR3 DNA: TGTGCCAGCAGCCCACAATGGACCCAGTACTTC.

This clone was seen a handful of times. The CDR3 spells CASRGMTEKLFF. The CDR3 DNA reads as TGTGCCAGCAGGGGAATGACAGAAAAACTGTTTTTT. This chain links TRBV27 with TRBJ1-4; D remains ambiguous. Germline values: CDR1 MNHEY, CDR2 SMNVEV (reference sequence). CDR3 length equals 12 residues. V lost 6 bases and J lost 8, with 10 bases in between.

The chain recombines TRBV10-2 with TRBJ1-4; no reliable D call. The CDR3 contains 12 residues. Trimming stripped 7 bases from V and 3 bases from J, with 6 bases between. Germline lookup yields CDR1 WSHSY and CDR2 SAAADI. This chain's CDR3 is CASTNPNEKLFF. The CDR3, as DNA: TGCGCCAGCACGAATCCTAATGAAAAACTGTTTTTT.

This chain uses TRBV6-5 with TRBJ1-6, with TRBD1 matching over 9 bases. Germline CDR1 reads MNHEY; CDR2 reads SVGAGI. With 6 bases clipped from V and 11 bases from J, the junction kept 11 bases outside the gene matches. The CDR3 has 15 amino acids. The DNA for the CDR3 is TGTGCCAGCAGCCCACCCGGACAGGGGAGGACACCCCTCCACTTT. Translated: CASSPPGQGRTPLHF.

The chain joins TRBV6-6 to TRBJ2-7; 7 nucleotides align to TRBD2. The J segment lost 2 bases and the V segment lost 5 bases, leaving 9 bases of the junction unmatched. The CDR3 is 15 amino acids. CDR1 MNHNY and CDR2 SVGAGI come from the germline V gene (reference sequence). DNA for the CDR3: TGTGCCAGCAGTAAAAGGGACTACAATACCTACGAGCAGTACTTC. It yields the protein CASSKRDYNTYEQYF.

The rearrangement joins TRBV5-1 to TRBJ2-5; 12 positions agree with TRBD2. J was trimmed by 5 bases and V by 4 bases; bases with no gene match: 6. CDR1 SGHRS and CDR2 YFSETQ come from the germline V gene. The CDR3 sequence is 15 residues long. The CDR3 nucleotides read TGCGCCAGCAGCCCGACTAGCGGGGGTAGGGAGACCCAGTACTTC. It encodes CASSPTSGGRETQYF. Looking up the rest from reference TRBV5-1 and TRBJ2-5 gives the full variable domain: KAGVTQTPRYLIKTRGQQVTLSCSPISGHRSVSWYQQTPGQGLQFLFEYFSETQRNKGNFPGRFSGRQFSNSRSEMNVSTLELGDSALYLCASSPTSGGRETQYFGPGTRLLVL.

The chain carries TRBV6-1 and TRBJ1-2; possibly TRBD1 for D (5 bases). With 4 bases removed from V and 8 bases from J, the gap between germline ends came to 8 bases. CDR1 MNHNS and CDR2 SASEGT come from the germline V gene. The CDR3 is 11 amino acids. CDR3 nucleotide sequence: TGTGCCAGCAGTGCGGGGGTCGGCTACACCTTC. Translating gives CASSAGVGYTF.

This chain links TRBV7-2 with TRBJ2-2; 9 nucleotides line up with TRBD1. The V segment lost 5 bases and the J segment 5 bases; nucleotides outside the gene matches: 12. From germline, CDR1 is SGHTA and CDR2 FQGNSA. There are 17 residues in the CDR3. This chain's CDR3 is CASSTRTTGGGTGELFF. CDR3 DNA: TGTGCCAGCAGCACCAGAACGACAGGGGGTGGAACCGGGGAGCTGTTTTTT.

V is TRBV29-1 and J is TRBJ1-2; D not resolved. CDR3 length: 12 residues. Trimming shortened V by 7 bases and J by 8 bases, and 17 bases separated the two germline ends. The germline gives CDR1 SQVTM, CDR2 ANQGSEA. The CDR3 loop is CSAPDPSAGYTF. CDR3 bases: TGCAGCGCTCCGGACCCCTCGGCGGGCTACACCTTC.

This clone is a singleton in its sample. This sequence joins TRBV7-3 and TRBJ2-2, with unresolved D. Germline-derived CDR1 and CDR2 are SGHTA and FQGTGA. Trimming shortened V by 2 bases and J by 8 bases, and 6 bases separated the two germline ends. This CDR3 region has 12 residues. CDR3 sequence (DNA): TGTGCCAGCAGCTTACGAAGTGGGGAGCTGTTTTTT. This gives the protein CASSLRSGELFF.

Here the CDR3 reads CSVAEGTYSNQPQHF. Here the CDR3 DNA reads TGCAGCGTTGCAGAGGGGACATATAGCAATCAGCCCCAGCATTTT. The chain combines TRBV29-1 with TRBJ1-5, with a possible D match to TRBD1 (6 bases). Germline V gene data show CDR1 as SQVTM and CDR2 as ANQGSEA. The CDR3 is 15 residues long. V was trimmed by 4 bases and J by 0 bases, leaving 13 bases between them.

The chain joins TRBV5-8 to TRBJ1-6, with 8 nucleotides matching TRBD1. Germline trimming cut 0 bases from V and 6 bases from J; bases unmatched to any gene: 5. The CDR3 is 16 amino acids. Germline V CDR1 and CDR2: SGHTS, YDEGEE. In DNA, the CDR3 is TGTGCCAGCAGCTTGGGTAGTCAGGGGGCTAATTCACCCCTCCACTTT. Its translation: CASSLGSQGANSPLHF.

The chain carries TRBV5-1 and TRBJ2-1, with 7 bases fitting TRBD1. The germline gives CDR1 SGHRS, CDR2 YFSETQ. V lost 4 bases to trimming and J lost 4 bases; unmatched junction nucleotides: 8. The CDR3 is 15 residues long. The CDR3 bases are TGCGCCAGCAGCCCATCGGACAGGACATACAATGAGCAGTTCTTC. Protein product: CASSPSDRTYNEQFF. Filled out from reference TRBV5-1 and TRBJ2-1, the complete variable domain reads KAGVTQTPRYLIKTRGQQVTLSCSPISGHRSVSWYQQTPGQGLQFLFEYFSETQRNKGNFPGRFSGRQFSNSRSEMNVSTLELGDSALYLCASSPSDRTYNEQFFGPGTRLTVL.

This chain links TRBV10-2 with TRBJ1-1; 9 nucleotides line up with TRBD1. CDR1 and CDR2 (germline): WSHSY, SAAADI. The CDR3 has 15 residues. The V and J ends lost 3 bases and 11 bases, in that order; junction bases with no gene match: 13. The CDR3 reads CASSDPATGGARAFF. The CDR3 DNA follows: TGCGCCAGCAGTGACCCGGCGACAGGGGGAGCCCGGGCTTTCTTT.

V is TRBV6-5 and J is TRBJ1-4; weak D call: TRBD1 (5 bases). Between the trimmed V and J ends, which lost 8 bases and 3 bases, there was a span of 13 bases. CDR1 and CDR2 (germline): MNHEY, SVGAGI. The length of the CDR3 is 14 residues. CDR3 nucleotides: TGTGCCAGCGGCCCACGACAGTCTAATGAAAAACTGTTTTTT. It translates to CASGPRQSNEKLFF.

The chain uses TRBV5-1 and TRBJ2-7; 7 bases fit TRBD1. This CDR3 is 16 amino acids long. Germline CDR1 and CDR2: SGHRS and YFSETQ. The J segment lost 4 bases and the V segment lost 0 bases, leaving 10 bases of the junction unmatched. The CDR3 nucleotides are TGCGCCAGCAGCTTGGGTGAAGACAGGGTCAATTACGAGCAGTACTTC. It is translated as CASSLGEDRVNYEQYF.

DNA for the CDR3: TGTGCCAGTAGTAGCGGGGGGGCCCTTAAAGAGCAGTTCTTC. As protein: CASSSGGALKEQFF. The chain has TRBV19 and TRBJ2-1; 9 bases are a match to TRBD2. The CDR3 consists of 14 residues. CDR1 is LNHDA and CDR2 is SQIVND in the germline V gene (reference sequence). V lost 4 bases and J lost 10; bases outside the gene matches: 8.

The V and J genes are TRBV5-1 and TRBJ2-5, with a weak D call TRBD1 (7 bases). V was cut by 7 bases and J by 1 base, with 17 bases left in between. Germline V gene sequence: CDR1 SGHRS, CDR2 YFSETQ. The length of the CDR3 is 15 residues. CDR3 residues: CASARTGGAQETQYF. The CDR3 bases are TGCGCCAGCGCGAGGACAGGAGGGGCCCAAGAGACCCAGTACTTC. The variable domain in full, with the rest retrieved from reference TRBV5-1 and TRBJ2-5, is KAGVTQTPRYLIKTRGQQVTLSCSPISGHRSVSWYQQTPGQGLQFLFEYFSETQRNKGNFPGRFSGRQFSNSRSEMNVSTLELGDSALYLCASARTGGAQETQYFGPGTRLLVL.

The V call is TRBV6-1, the J call TRBJ1-5; 7 bases agree with TRBD1. V lost 7 bases and J lost 4; bases outside the gene matches: 4. The CDR3 sequence is 13 residues long. Germline V gene data show CDR1 as MNHNS and CDR2 as SASEGT. The CDR3 nucleotides read TGTGCCAGCAAGGGGGCGCGGAATCAGCCCCAGCATTTT. Protein: CASKGARNQPQHF.

The CDR3 is CASSTRTSGTPDTQYF. The CDR3, as DNA: TGTGCCAGCAGCACCCGGACTAGCGGAACCCCGGATACGCAGTATTTT. The rearrangement joins TRBV9 to TRBJ2-3; 10 positions match TRBD2. This CDR3 has 16 amino acids. V was clipped by 4 bases and J by 6 bases; unmatched bases: 11. Germline V gene sequence: CDR1 SGDLS, CDR2 YYNGEE.

This chain links TRBV7-9 with TRBJ2-5, with D possibly being TRBD1 (5 bases). The CDR3 consists of 13 residues. Germline-derived CDR1 and CDR2 are SEHNR and FQNEAQ (reference sequence). The V end was cut by 6 bases, the J end by 5 bases, with 13 bases between. CDR3 DNA: TGTGCCAGCAGTCAGCAGGGTGGGGAGACCCAGTACTTC. This translates into CASSQQGGETQYF.

The V and J genes are TRBV6-6 and TRBJ2-7; D could derive from TRBD1 or TRBD2 (7 bases each). The CDR3 runs 16 residues. Germline CDR1 reads MNHNY; CDR2 reads SVGAGI (reference sequence). Trimming stripped 5 bases from V and 7 bases from J, with 24 bases between. The CDR3 sequence is CASSAKRTGPGGEQYV. As DNA, the CDR3 is TGTGCCAGCAGTGCAAAGCGGACAGGTCCGGGGGGAGAGCAGTACGTC.

This chain links TRBV4-1 with TRBJ2-3; 15 nucleotides line up with TRBD2. The CDR3 covers 19 residues. The junction had 7 bases not matched to a gene; V was cut back by 3 bases and J by 0 bases. Germline values: CDR1 MGHRA, CDR2 YSYEKL. CDR3 region: CASSHKRTSGGGSTDTQYF. The CDR3 nucleotides are TGCGCCAGCAGCCACAAACGGACTAGCGGGGGGGGTAGCACAGATACGCAGTATTTT.

The chain carries TRBV28 and TRBJ1-2, with unresolved D. Germline loops: CDR1 MDHEN, CDR2 SYDVKM. Trimming pared 7 bases from V and 3 bases from J, leaving 9 bases between. The CDR3 is 12 amino acids. The CDR3 region has the DNA TGTGCCAGCACTGCGGCAGACTATGGCTACACCTTC. This sequence encodes CASTAADYGYTF.

The gene calls are TRBV6-5 and TRBJ1-6; no firm D call. V dropped 2 bases and J dropped 6 bases, with 5 bases sitting between them. CDR1 is MNHEY and CDR2 is SVGAGI in the germline V gene. This CDR3 is built from 13 residues. CDR3 loop: CASSYGLNSPLHF. CDR3 sequence (DNA): TGTGCCAGCAGTTACGGACTTAATTCACCCCTCCACTTT.